This is a list of T cell receptor beta chains from one sample in a study of blood T cell repertoires in COVID-19. Method: immunoSEQ multiplex PCR; TCRdb's copy keeps in-frame clones and lacks some. The data contain 200,000 to 250,000 clones, 70% to 90% of them seen just once; the ten biggest clones take up 2.2%. The material sequenced was peripheral blood. The receptors come from a man in his thirties or forties who had recovered from COVID-19. Both conserved end residues are part of each CDR3. A D gene is named only where the DNA matches it firmly. Size is stated for part of the rows, as once, few or many counts, or as a class when the clone is expanded.

NA,NA,TRBV18,TRBJ1-1,TGTGCCAGCTCACCCACGAGGACTGAAGCTTTCTTT,CASSPTRTEAFF
TRBD2,once,TRBV7-2,TRBJ2-3,TGTGCCAGCAGCTTAGTTTTCGGCGGGGGGGCAGATACGCAGTATTTT,CASSLVFGGGADTQYF
NA,NA,TRBV15,TRBJ1-3,TGTGCCACCAGCGCCCGACAGGCCCCCGCTGGAAACACCATATATTTT,CATSARQAPAGNTIYF
NA,NA,TRBV5-4,TRBJ2-3,TGTGCCAGCTGCCAGGGGAGCACAGATACGCAGTATTTT,CASCQGSTDTQYF
NA,few,TRBV6-6,TRBJ1-5,TGTGCCAGCATAGGGGCGTATAGCAATCAGCCCCAGCATTTT,CASIGAYSNQPQHF
TRBD1,NA,TRBV27,TRBJ1-5,TGTGCCAGCAGTCTGAGGGCGAACCGGGACAGCTATAGCAATCAGCCCCAGCATTTT,CASSLRANRDSYSNQPQHF
TRBD1,once,TRBV29-1,TRBJ2-7,TGCAGCGTTCGGTTGACAGGGGCCTACGAGCAGTACTTC,CSVRLTGAYEQYF
NA,NA,TRBV14,TRBJ1-1,TGTGCCAGCAGCTTCTCTATGAACACTGAAGCTTTCTTT,CASSFSMNTEAFF
NA,few,TRBV5-6,TRBJ1-3,TGTGCCAGCAGCTTGGATCTAGGTGAAACTGGAAACACCATATATTTT,CASSLDLGETGNTIYF
TRBD2,NA,TRBV10-1,TRBJ2-3,TGCGCCAGCACTCAAGCGGGGGGGCCGGGAGATACGCAGTATTTT,CASTQAGGPGDTQYF
NA,NA,TRBV10-2,TRBJ2-2,TGCGCCAGCAGCAGGGTGTCCGGGGAGCTGTTTTTT,CASSRVSGELFF
NA,NA,TRBV5-1,TRBJ1-1,TGCGCCAGCAGCTTGGGTATGAACACTGAAGCTTTCTTT,CASSLGMNTEAFF
NA,NA,TRBV3-1/TRBV3-2,TRBJ1-3,TGTGCCAGCAGCGACGACTGGGTCTCTGGAAACACCATATATTTT,CASSDDWVSGNTIYF
NA,NA,TRBV6-2/TRBV6-3,TRBJ1-1,TGTGCCAGCAGTTGGACGGGGTTGAACACTGAAGCTTTCTTT,CASSWTGLNTEAFF
NA,NA,TRBV27,TRBJ2-3,TGTGCCAGCAGTCCCCGGCTCCAGGCCTCAGATACGCAGTATTTT,CASSPRLQASDTQYF
TRBD1,NA,TRBV19,TRBJ2-3,TGTGCCAGTAGTATCGACAGGGTAGGAGATACGCAGTATTTT,CASSIDRVGDTQYF
NA,NA,TRBV29-1,TRBJ2-7,TGCAGCGTTGTAATAAAAAGGGGACAATACCCCTACGAGCAGTACTTC,CSVVIKRGQYPYEQYF
NA,NA,TRBV3-1/TRBV3-2,TRBJ1-1,TGTGCCAGCAGCCAAGAGGCCTACACTGAAGCTTTCTTT,CASSQEAYTEAFF
NA,NA,TRBV30,TRBJ1-4,TGTGCCGGGAAAGACCCTTCGGGCAGGGGTACTAATGAAAAACTGTTTTTT,CAGKDPSGRGTNEKLFF
TRBD1,NA,TRBV6-5,TRBJ1-4,TGTGCCAGCAGCTATTACCGGGACAGGAATGAAAAACTGTTTTTT,CASSYYRDRNEKLFF
TRBD1,NA,TRBV2,TRBJ2-7,TGTGCCAGCAGGGACAGGGGGCTTGGCTACGAGCAGTACTTC,CASRDRGLGYEQYF
NA,NA,TRBV9,TRBJ1-3,TGTGCCAGCAGCTCTTATCGGAGCGGCTCTGGAAACACCATATATTTT,CASSSYRSGSGNTIYF
TRBD2,NA,TRBV11-3,TRBJ2-2,TGTGCCAGCAGCCAGGGAGGGACGGTGAACACCGGGGAGCTGTTTTTT,CASSQGGTVNTGELFF
TRBD2,NA,TRBV19,TRBJ2-1,TGTGCCAGTAGTATAAGCGGGGGGGCCATCGAGCAGTTCTTC,CASSISGGAIEQFF
TRBD1,NA,TRBV4-1,TRBJ1-5,TGCGCCAGCAGCCGCGGGACAGGGGGAAGTCAGCCCCAGCATTTT,CASSRGTGGSQPQHF
NA,NA,TRBV4-1,TRBJ2-4,TGCGCCAGCAGCCTTCTTAGGGCCGCGGGGTCCAAAAACATTCAGTACTTC,CASSLLRAAGSKNIQYF
NA,NA,TRBV7-2,TRBJ2-7,TGTGCCAGCAGCTTAGTAGGCCGGGCCTACGAGCAGTACTTC,CASSLVGRAYEQYF